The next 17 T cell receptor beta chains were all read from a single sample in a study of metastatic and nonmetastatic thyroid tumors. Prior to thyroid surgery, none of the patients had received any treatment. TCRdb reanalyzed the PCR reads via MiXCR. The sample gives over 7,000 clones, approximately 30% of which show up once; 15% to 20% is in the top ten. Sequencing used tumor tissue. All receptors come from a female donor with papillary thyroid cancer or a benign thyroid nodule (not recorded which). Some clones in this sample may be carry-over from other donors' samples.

Written as DNA, the CDR3 is TGTGCCACCCTGGGTGGCCACGGGGAGCTGTTTTTT. Its protein is CATLGGHGELFF. V is TRBV19 and J is TRBJ2-2; D is unresolved. The CDR3 loop spans 12 amino acids. The germline V and J ends were trimmed by 10 bases and 7 bases, with 13 bases remaining between them. Per the germline V gene, CDR1 is LNHDA and CDR2 is SQIVND (reference sequence).

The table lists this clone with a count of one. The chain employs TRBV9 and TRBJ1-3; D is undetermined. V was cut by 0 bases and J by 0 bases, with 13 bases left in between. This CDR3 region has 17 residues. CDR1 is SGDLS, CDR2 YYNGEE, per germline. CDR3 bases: TGTGCCAGCAGCGTAGGGGCAGCCCCTAACTCTGGAAACACCATATATTTT. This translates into CASSVGAAPNSGNTIYF.

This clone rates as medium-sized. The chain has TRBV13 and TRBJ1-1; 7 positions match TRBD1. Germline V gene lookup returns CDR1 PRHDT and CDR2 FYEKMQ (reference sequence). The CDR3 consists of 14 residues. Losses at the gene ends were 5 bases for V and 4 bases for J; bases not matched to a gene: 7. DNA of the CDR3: TGTGCCAGCAGCATACAGGGGAGAGGCACTGAAGCTTTCTTT. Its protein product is CASSIQGRGTEAFF.

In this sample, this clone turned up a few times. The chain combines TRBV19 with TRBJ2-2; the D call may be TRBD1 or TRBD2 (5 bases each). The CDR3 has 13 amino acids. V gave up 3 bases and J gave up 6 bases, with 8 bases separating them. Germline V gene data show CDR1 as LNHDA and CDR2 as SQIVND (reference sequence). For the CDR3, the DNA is TGTGCCAGTAGTATGGGGACGTCCGGGGAGCTGTTTTTT. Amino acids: CASSMGTSGELFF.

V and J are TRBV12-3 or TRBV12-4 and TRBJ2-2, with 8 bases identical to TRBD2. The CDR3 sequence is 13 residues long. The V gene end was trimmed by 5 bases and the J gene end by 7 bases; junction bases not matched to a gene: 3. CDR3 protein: CASSRTSHGELFF. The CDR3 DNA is TGTGCCAGCAGTCGGACTAGCCACGGGGAGCTGTTTTTT.

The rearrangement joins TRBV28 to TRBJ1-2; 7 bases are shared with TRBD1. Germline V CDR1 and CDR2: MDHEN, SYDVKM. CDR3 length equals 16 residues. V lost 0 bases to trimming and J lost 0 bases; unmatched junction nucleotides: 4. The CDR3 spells CASSLWQGVTNYGYTF. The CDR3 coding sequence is TGTGCCAGCAGTTTATGGCAGGGGGTGACTAACTATGGCTACACCTTC.

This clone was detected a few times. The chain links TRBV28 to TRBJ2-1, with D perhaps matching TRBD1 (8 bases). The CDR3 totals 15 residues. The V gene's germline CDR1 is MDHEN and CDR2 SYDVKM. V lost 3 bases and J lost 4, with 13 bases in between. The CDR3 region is CASSFTGGGYNEQFF. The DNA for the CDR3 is TGTGCCAGCAGTTTCACAGGGGGGGGTTACAATGAGCAGTTCTTC.

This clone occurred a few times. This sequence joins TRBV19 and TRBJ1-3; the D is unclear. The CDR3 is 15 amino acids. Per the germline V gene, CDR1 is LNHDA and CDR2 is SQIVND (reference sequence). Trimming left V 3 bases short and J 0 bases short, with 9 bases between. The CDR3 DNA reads TGTGCCAGTAGTATGTCTGCGAGCTCTGGAAACACCATATATTTT. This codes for CASSMSASSGNTIYF.

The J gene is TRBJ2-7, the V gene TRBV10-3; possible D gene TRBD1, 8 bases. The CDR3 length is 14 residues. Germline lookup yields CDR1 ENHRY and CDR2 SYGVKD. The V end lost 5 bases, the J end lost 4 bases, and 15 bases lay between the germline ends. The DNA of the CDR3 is TGTGCCATCAGTCTAGACAGGGGAGGGTACGAGCAGTACTTC. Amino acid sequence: CAISLDRGGYEQYF.

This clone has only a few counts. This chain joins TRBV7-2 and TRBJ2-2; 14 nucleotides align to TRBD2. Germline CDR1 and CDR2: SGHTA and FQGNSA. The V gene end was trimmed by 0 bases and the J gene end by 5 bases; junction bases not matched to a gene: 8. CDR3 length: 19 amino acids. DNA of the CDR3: TGTGCCAGCAGCTTAGCCAGCGGTGGACTAGCGGGGGGTACCGGGGAGCTGTTTTTT. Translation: CASSLASGGLAGGTGELFF.

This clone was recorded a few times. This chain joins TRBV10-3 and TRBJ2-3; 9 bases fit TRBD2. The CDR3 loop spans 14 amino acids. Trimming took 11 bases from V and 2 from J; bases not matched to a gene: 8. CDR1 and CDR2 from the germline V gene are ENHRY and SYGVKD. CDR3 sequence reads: CAARAGGTTDTQYF. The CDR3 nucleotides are TGTGCCGCCAGAGCGGGAGGCACCACAGATACGCAGTATTTT.

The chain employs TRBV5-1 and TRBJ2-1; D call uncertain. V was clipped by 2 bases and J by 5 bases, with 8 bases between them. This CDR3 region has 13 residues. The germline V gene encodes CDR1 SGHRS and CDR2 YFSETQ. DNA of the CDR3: TGCGCCAGCAGCTTCTCCGCCAACAATGAGCAGTTCTTC. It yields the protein CASSFSANNEQFF.

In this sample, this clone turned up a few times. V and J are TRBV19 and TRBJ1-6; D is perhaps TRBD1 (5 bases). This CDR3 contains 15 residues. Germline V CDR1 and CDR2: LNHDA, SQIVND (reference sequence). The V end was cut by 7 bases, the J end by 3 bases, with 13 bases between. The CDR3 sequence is CASTDRQFYNSPLHF. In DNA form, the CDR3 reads TGTGCCAGTACCGACCGACAGTTCTATAATTCACCCCTCCACTTT.

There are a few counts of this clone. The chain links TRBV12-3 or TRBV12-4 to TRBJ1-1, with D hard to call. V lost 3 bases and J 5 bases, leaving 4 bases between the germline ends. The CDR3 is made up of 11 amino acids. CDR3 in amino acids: CASSFGTEAFF. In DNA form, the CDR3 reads TGTGCCAGCAGTTTTGGGACTGAAGCTTTCTTT.

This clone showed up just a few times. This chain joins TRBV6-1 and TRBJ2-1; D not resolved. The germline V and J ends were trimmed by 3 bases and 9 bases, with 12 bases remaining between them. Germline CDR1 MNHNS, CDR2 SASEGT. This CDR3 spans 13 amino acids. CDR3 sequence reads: CASSETPVGEQFF. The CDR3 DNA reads TGTGCCAGCAGTGAGACACCGGTAGGTGAGCAGTTCTTC.

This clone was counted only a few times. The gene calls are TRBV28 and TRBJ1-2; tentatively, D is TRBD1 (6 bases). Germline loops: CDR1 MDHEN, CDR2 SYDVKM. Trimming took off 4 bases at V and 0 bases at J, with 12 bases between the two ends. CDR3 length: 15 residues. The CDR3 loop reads CASSSSGAPNYGYTF. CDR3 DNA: TGTGCCAGCAGTTCGTCAGGGGCGCCTAACTATGGCTACACCTTC.

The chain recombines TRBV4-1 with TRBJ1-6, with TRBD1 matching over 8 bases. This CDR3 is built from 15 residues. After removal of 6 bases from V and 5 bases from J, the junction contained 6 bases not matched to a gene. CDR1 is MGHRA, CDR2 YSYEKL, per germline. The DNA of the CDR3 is TGCGCCAGCAGACCCGGACAGGGTGATAATTCACCCCTCCACTTT. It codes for CASRPGQGDNSPLHF.